The clone carrying this TCR beta chain was picked up one time. The antigen is not known. The sample is drawn from a study of shared clonotypes between healthy human individuals. V was cut by 1 base and J by 4 bases, with 14 bases left in between. The germline V gene has CDR1 SQVTM and CDR2 ANQGSEA. This CDR3 has 14 residues. At a deep level, the assay was run. This table comes from immunoSEQ multiplex PCR, and its TCRdb copy is limited to in-frame clones, with some not included. The sample shows over 750,000 clones, around 96% of them seen only once. Terminally differentiated effector memory CD45RA+ cells were excluded from the naive CD8 cells, which were CD45RO-negative and positively selected for CCR7. Whole-study results and caveats: Few donors limited the genetic and exposure-history diversity represented. In this cohort, only blood was sampled, and tissue repertoires likely differ. Larger estimated richness was generally recorded for naive subsets relative to memory subsets.

Sequencing input: naive CD8+ T cells sorted from blood. The source is a man aged 25-45 years in good health. The J gene is TRBJ2-7, the V gene TRBV29-1, with D perhaps matching TRBD2 (6 bases). The CDR3 sequence is CSVEGAAGGYEQYF. The CDR3 bases are TGCAGCGTTGAAGGGGCCGCCGGGGGTTACGAGCAGTACTTC.